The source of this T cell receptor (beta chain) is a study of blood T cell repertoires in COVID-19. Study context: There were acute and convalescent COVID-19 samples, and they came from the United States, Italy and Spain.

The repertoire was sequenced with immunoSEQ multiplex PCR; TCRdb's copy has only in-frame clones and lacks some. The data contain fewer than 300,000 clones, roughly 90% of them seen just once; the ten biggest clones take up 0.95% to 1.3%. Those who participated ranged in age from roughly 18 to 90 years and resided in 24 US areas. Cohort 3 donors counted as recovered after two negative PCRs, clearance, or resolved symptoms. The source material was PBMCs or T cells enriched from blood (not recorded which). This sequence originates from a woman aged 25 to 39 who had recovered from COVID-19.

DNA of the CDR3: TGTGCCAGCAGCTTGGGTTCGAGCCTTAACACCGGGGAGCTGTTTTTT. The encoded protein is CASSLGSSLNTGELFF. V and J are TRBV5-4 and TRBJ2-2; D call uncertain. CDR1 is SGHNT, CDR2 YYREEE, per germline (reference sequence). V was trimmed by 0 bases and J by 2 bases, leaving 11 bases between them. The CDR3 spans 16 residues.